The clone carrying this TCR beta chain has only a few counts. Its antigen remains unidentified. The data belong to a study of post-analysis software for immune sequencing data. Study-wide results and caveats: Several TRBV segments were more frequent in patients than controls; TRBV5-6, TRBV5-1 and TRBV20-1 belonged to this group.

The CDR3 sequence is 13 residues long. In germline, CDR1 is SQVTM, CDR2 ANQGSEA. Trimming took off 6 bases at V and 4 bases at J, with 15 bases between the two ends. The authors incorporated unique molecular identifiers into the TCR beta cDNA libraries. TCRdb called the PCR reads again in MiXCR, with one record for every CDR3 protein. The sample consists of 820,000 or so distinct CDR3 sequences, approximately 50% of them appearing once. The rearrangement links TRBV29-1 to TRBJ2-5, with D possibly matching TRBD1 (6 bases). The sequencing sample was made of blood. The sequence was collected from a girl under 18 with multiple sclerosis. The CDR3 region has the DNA TGCAGCGTCTCCCCTAGGGGGTTAGAGACCCAGTACTTC. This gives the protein CSVSPRGLETQYF.